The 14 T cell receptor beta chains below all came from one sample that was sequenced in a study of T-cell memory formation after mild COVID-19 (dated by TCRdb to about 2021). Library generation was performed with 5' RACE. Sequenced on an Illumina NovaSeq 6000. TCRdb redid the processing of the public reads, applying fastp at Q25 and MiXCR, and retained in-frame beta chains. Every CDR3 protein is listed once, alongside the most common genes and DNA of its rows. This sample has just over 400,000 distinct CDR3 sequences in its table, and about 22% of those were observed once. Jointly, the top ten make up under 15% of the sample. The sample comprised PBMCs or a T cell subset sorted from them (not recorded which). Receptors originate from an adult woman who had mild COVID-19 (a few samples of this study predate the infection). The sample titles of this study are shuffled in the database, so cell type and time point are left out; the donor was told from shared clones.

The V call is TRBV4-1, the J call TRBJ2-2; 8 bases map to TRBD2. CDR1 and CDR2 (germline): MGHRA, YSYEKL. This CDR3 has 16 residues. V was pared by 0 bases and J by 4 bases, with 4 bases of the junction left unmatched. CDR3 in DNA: TGCGCCAGCAGCCAAGAAGCGGGGGTCTCCACCGGGGAGCTGTTTTTT. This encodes CASSQEAGVSTGELFF.

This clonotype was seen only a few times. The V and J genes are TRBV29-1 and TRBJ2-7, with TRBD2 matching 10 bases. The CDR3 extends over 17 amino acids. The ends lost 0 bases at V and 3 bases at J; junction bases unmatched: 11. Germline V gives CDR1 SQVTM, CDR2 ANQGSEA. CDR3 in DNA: TGCAGCGTTGAAGAAACTCTACTAGCGGGACGTTACTACGAGCAGTACTTC. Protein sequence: CSVEETLLAGRYYEQYF.

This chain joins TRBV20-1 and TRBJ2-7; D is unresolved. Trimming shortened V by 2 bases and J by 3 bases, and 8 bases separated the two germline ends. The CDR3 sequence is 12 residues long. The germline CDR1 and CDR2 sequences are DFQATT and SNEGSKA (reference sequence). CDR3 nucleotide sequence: TGCAGTGCTAGACAGAGTGGCTACGAGCAGTACTTC. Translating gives CSARQSGYEQYF.

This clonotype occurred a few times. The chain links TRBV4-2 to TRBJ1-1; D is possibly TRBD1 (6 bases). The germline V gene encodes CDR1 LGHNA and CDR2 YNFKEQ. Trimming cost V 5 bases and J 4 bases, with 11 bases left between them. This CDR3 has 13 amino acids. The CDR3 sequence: CASSRGSSTEAFF. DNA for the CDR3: TGTGCCAGCAGCAGGGGGTCGAGCACTGAAGCTTTCTTT.

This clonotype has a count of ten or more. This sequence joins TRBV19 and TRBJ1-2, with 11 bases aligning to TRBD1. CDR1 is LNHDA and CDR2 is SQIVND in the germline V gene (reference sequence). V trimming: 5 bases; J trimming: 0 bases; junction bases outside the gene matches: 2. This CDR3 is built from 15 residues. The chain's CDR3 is CASSPGQGANYGYTF. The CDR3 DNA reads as TGTGCCAGTAGTCCGGGACAGGGGGCTAACTATGGCTACACCTTC.

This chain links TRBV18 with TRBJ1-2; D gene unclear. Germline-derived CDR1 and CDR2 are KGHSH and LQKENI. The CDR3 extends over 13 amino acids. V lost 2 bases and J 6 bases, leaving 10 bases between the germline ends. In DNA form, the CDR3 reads TGTGCCAGCTCACCAGTAGAATGGGATGGCTACACCTTC. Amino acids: CASSPVEWDGYTF.

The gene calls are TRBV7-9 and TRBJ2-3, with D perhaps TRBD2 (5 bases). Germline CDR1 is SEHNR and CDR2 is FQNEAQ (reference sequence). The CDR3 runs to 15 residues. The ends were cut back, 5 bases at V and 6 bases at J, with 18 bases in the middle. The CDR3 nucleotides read TGTGCCAGCAGCCCAGACTATCCCAGTGAGGATACGCAGTATTTT. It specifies CASSPDYPSEDTQYF.

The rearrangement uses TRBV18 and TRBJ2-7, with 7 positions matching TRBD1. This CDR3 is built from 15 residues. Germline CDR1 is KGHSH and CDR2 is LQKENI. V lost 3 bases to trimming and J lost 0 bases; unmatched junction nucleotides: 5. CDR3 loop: CASSPVGQSSYEQYF. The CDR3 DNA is TGTGCCAGCTCACCTGTGGGACAGAGCTCCTACGAGCAGTACTTC.

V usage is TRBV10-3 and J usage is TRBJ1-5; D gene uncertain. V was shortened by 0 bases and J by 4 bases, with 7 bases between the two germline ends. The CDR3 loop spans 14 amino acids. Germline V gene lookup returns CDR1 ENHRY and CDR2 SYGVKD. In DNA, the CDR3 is TGTGCCATCAGTGAGTCAGCGGGGAATCAGCCCCAGCATTTT. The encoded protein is CAISESAGNQPQHF.

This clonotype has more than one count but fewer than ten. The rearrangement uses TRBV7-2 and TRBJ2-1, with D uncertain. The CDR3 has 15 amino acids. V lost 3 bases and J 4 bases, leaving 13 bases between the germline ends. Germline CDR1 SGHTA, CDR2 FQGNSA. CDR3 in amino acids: CASSFEHTIYNEQFF. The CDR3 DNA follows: TGTGCCAGCAGCTTTGAACATACCATTTACAATGAGCAGTTCTTC.

The CDR3, as DNA: TGTGCCAGTGCCGGGACAATCAATTCACCCCTCCACTTT. Translated: CASAGTINSPLHF. The chain combines TRBV19 with TRBJ1-6; maybe TRBD1 (6 bases). V was pared by 8 bases and J by 7 bases, with 12 bases between. The CDR3 runs 13 residues. Germline CDR1 reads LNHDA; CDR2 reads SQIVND (reference sequence).

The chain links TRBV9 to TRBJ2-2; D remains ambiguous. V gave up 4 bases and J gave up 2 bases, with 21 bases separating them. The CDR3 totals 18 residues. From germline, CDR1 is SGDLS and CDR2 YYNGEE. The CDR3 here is CASSPPRWAGENTGELFF. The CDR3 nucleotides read TGTGCCAGCAGCCCCCCCCGTTGGGCAGGAGAAAACACCGGGGAGCTGTTTTTT. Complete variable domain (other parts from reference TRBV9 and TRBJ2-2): DSGVTQTPKHLITATGQRVTLRCSPRSGDLSVYWYQQSLDQGLQFLIQYYNGEERAKGNILERFSAQQFPDLHSELNLSSLELGDSALYFCASSPPRWAGENTGELFFGEGSRLTVL.

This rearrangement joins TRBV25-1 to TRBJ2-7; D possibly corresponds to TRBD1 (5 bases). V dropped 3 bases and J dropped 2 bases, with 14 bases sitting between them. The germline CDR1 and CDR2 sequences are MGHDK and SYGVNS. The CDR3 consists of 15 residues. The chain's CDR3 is CASSDSLGATYEQYF. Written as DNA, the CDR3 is TGTGCCAGCAGTGATTCCCTAGGGGCCACCTACGAGCAGTACTTC.

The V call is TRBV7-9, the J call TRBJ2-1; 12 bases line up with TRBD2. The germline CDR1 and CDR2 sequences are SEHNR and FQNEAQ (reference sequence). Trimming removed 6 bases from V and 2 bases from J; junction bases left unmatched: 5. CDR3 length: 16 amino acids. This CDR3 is CASRTGLAGPYNEQFF. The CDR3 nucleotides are TGTGCCAGCAGGACCGGACTAGCGGGACCCTACAATGAGCAGTTCTTC.